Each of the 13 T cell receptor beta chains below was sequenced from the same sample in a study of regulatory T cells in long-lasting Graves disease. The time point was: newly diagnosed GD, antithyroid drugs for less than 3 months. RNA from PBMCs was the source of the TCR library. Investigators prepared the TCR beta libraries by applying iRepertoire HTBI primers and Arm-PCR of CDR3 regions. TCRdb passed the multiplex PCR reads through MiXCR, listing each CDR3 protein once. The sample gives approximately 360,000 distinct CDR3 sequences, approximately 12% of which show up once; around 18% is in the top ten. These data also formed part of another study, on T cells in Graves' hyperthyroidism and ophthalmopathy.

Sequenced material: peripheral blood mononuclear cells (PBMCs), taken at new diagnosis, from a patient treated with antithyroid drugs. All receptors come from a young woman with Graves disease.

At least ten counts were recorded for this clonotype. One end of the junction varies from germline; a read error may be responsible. The CDR3, as DNA: TGTGCCAGCTCACCAAGCGGGGGGGCCAGAAACATTCAGTACTTC. Amino acid sequence: CASSPSGGARNIQYF. The chain couples TRBV18 to TRBJ2-4, with 10 bases aligning to TRBD2. This CDR3 is 15 amino acids long. In germline, CDR1 is KGHSH, CDR2 LQKENI. The full variable domain, in which reference TRBV18 and TRBJ2-4 provide the parts outside the CDR3, is NAGVMQNPRHLVRRRGQEARLRCSPMKGHSHVYWYRQLPEEGLKFMVYLQKENIIDESGMPKERFSAEFPKEGPSILRIQQVVRGDSAAYFCASSPSGGARNIQYFGAGTRLSVL.

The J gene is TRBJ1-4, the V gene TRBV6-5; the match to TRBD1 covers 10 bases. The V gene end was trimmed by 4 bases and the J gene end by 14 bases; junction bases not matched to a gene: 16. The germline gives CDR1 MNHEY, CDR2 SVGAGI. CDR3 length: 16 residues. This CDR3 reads CASSLLPGQGSSSLFF. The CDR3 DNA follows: TGTGCCAGCAGTTTGCTACCGGGACAGGGGTCATCTTCCCTGTTTTTT.

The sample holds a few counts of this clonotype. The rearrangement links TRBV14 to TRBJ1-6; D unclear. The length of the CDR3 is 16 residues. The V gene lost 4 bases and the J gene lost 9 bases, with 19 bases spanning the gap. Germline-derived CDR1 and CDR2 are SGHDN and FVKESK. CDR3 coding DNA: TGTGCCAGCAGCCCGAGTTCGTTATTTAGGCGTTCACCCCTCCACTTT. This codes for CASSPSSLFRRSPLHF.

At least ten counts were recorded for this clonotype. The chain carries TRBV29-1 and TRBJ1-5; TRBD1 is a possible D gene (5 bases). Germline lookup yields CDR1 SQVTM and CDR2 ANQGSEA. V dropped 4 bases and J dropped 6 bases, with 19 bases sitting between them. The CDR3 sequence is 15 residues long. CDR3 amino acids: CSVVVEGLAGQPQHF. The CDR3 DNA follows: TGCAGCGTTGTGGTGGAGGGGTTAGCAGGTCAGCCCCAGCATTTT.

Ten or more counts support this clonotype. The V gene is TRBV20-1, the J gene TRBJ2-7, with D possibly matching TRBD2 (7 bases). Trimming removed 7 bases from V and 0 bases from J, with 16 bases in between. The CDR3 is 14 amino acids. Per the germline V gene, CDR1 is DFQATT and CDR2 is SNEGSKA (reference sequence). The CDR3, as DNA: TGCAGTGGTACAGGGAGGGCGAGCTCCTACGAGCAGTACTTC. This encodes CSGTGRASSYEQYF.

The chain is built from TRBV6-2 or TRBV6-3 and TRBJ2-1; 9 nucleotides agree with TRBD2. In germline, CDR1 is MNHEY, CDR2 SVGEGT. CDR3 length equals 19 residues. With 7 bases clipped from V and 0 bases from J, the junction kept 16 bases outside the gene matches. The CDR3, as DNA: TGTGCCAGCAAAGGGTGGGTTGCTAGCGGGAAGAGCTCCTACAATGAGCAGTTCTTC. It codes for CASKGWVASGKSSYNEQFF.

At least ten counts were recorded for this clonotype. CDR3 sequence: CASSERTVGSQFF. DNA of the CDR3: TGTGCCAGCAGTGAAAGGACTGTAGGATCGCAGTTCTTC. V and J are TRBV2 and TRBJ2-1, with D perhaps TRBD2 (5 bases). The CDR3 is made up of 13 amino acids. CDR1 is SNHLY and CDR2 is FYNNEI in the germline V gene. With 2 bases removed from V and 12 bases from J, the gap between germline ends came to 14 bases.

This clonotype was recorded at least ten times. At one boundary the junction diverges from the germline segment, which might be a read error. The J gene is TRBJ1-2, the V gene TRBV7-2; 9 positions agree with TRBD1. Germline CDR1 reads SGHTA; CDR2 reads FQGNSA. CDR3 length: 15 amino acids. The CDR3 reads CASSLAGTGQGPWAF. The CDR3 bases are TGTGCCAGCAGCTTAGCGGGGACGGGACAGGGCCCGTGGGCCTTC.

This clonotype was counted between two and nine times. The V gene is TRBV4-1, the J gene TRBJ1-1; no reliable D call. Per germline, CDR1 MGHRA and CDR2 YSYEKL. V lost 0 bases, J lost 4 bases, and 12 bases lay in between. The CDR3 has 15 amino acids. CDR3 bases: TGCGCCAGCAGCCAAGAATGGAGGGTAGGCACTGAAGCTTTCTTT. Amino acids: CASSQEWRVGTEAFF.

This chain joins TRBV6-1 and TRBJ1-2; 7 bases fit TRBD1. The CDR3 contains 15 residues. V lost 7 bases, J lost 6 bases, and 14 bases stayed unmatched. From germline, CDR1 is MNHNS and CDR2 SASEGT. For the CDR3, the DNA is TGTGCCAGCACTTCAGGAGGGAGGGGGCGAAATGGCTACACCTTC. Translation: CASTSGGRGRNGYTF.

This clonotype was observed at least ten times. CDR3 DNA sequence: TGTGCCAGCAGTCTGACAGGGTCTACCTACGAGCAGTACTTC. This encodes CASSLTGSTYEQYF. The rearrangement joins TRBV12-3 or TRBV12-4 to TRBJ2-7; 7 nucleotides align to TRBD1. The V and J ends lost 5 bases and 2 bases, in that order; junction bases with no gene match: 6. There are 14 residues in the CDR3.

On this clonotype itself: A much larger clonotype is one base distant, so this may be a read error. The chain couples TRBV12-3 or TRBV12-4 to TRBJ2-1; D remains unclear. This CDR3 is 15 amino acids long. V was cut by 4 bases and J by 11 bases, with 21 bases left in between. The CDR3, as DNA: TGTGCCAGCAGTTATTCGGGCGCCGGGCAGGATAAGCAGTTCTTC. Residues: CASSYSGAGQDKQFF.

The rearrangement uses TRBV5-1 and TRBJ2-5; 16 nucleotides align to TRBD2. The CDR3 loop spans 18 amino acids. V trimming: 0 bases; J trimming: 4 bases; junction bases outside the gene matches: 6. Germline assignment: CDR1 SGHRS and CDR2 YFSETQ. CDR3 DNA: TGCGCCAGCAGCTTGGCCGGGACTAGCGGGGGGGCTCGAGAGACCCAGTACTTC. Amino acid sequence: CASSLAGTSGGARETQYF.